This TCR beta chain appears in the sequencing data of a study of cytomegalovirus exposure and HLA in healthy donors (dated by TCRdb to the late 2010s). With respect to the entire study: An earlier analysis of roughly 500 of the donors reported more than 250 Gb of sequence data and around 110 million unique TCR beta sequences from some 180 million T cells. An early release covering around 630 HLA-typed donors comprised about 300 gigabases of sequencing data and around 86 million unique TCR sequences. The genetic ancestry cluster associated with self-reported Caucasian donors included 81% of the roughly 400 genotyped donors. The aim of the study was to test whether cataloging public T cell receptors could identify signatures of past pathogen exposure. Using immunosequencing, the study profiled T cell repertoires from some 670 subjects and related those repertoires to cytomegalovirus serostatus. Along with the roughly 670-subject first cohort, a separate validation cohort of around 120 different subjects was used. To predict cytomegalovirus infection status, the study brought together high-throughput TCR immunosequencing, statistical association of individual TCRs with disease status, and machine learning. In a later analysis, previously published TCR beta repertoires from several hundred donors were re-analyzed and high-resolution HLA genotyping was added so that TCR occurrence patterns could be studied. In the later analysis, no new phenotypic data were used to find candidate immune exposures; instead, reliance was placed on TCR beta sequences and their occurrence across donors. An earlier analysis of several hundred of the donors used high-throughput TCR beta sequencing to judge whether each TCR beta V gene segment behaved as functional or pseudogenic. Donor age, sex, ethnicity and CMV serostatus were compiled alongside the repertoire data. Genome-wide SNP genotypes for about 65% of the roughly 700 donors were used in a later genetic analysis, which treated that subset as a discovery cohort. Every repertoire in the discovery cohort had been generated on one and the same sequencing platform. Class I and class II HLA loci were covered by the typing at four-digit resolution. The number of typed donors differed by locus: about 629-630 for A, B, C, DRB1 and DQB1; 500 to 550 for DQA1; 606 for DPA1; and some 470 for DPB1. About five DR-DQ haplotypes were treated as single units for association and clustering because of strong linkage in the cohort. On average, about 200,000 unique TCR beta nucleotide sequences were sequenced per donor among a few hundred genotyped donors of the cohort, with roughly a sixth of those sequences being non-productive.

On the study overall, not on this receptor specifically: According to a later analysis, TCR association rates differed among HLA loci, with DRB1 alleles showing the most associated TCRs and HLA-C alleles showing the fewest. In an earlier analysis of more than 500 of the donors, most TCR beta V segments appeared in productive rearrangements about 87% or about 30% of the time, broadly matching IMGT annotations. A later analysis found that most CMV-associated TCR beta chains appeared HLA-restricted, with HLA associations seemingly driven largely by CMV exposure. In both the original and validation cohorts, the classifier was reported to diagnose cytomegalovirus status with high specificity and sensitivity. Compared with equally common non-associated chains, HLA-associated TCR beta chains in a later analysis were more clonally expanded and had lower generation probabilities. Assigning TCR associations to individual alleles was difficult when HLA alleles, especially DR and DQ, strongly co-occurred. Correlated functional status among segregating V segments might be attributable to linkage disequilibrium, but an unknown experimental factor could not be ruled out. Because counts were too low, 15 or so rarely observed V segments, including chromosome 9 orphons, were excluded from the earlier analysis of some 590 of the donors. A few of the identified cytomegalovirus-associated TCR beta chains were confirmed in vitro to be specific for cytomegalovirus antigens. The study listed 150 to 200 TCR beta chains as associated with cytomegalovirus. Presence/absence analyses assumed roughly uniform sequencing depth across donors, an assumption that may not hold. In a later genetic analysis, a missense DCLRE1C variant was associated with V-gene and J-gene trimming of TCR beta chains, and the association was replicated in an independent cohort. This cohort had only TCR beta chains sequenced, and the lack of alpha or paired-chain data limited which features could be detected. A later analysis reported that several top co-occurrence clusters appeared linked to parvovirus B19, influenza, CMV and Epstein-Barr virus. Specific HLA alleles were associated with 18,000 or so TCR beta sequences at a false discovery rate of 0.05 in a later analysis. Compared with the approximately 720-donor mean, donors in an Asian-associated ancestry cluster had fewer N-insertions in productive TCRs, according to a later genetic analysis. Most TCR sequences were observed very rarely across donors, whereas some public TCRs were present in many individuals. The authors suggested that the approach could potentially be extended to other disease states and immunological phenotypes. A cluster of highly shared sequence variants was judged likely to be a technical artifact of the sequencing pipeline. A further reported finding was that TCR beta sequences accurately predicted the HLA-A and HLA-B alleles for most subjects in the first cohort. Because the 87-base-pair reads could not distinguish some IMGT-functional V segments, including TRBV6-2 and TRBV6-3, those segments were excluded. HLA typing was unavailable for some donors at each locus, so association tests used only the typed subset. The only immune exposure information available for the cohort was CMV serostatus.

The cohort comprised approximately 700 healthy bone marrow donors. At the time of sampling, all cohort members were nominally healthy, though unrecorded immune exposures were likely present. The donor was CMV seropositive and belonged to the group of 250 to 300 seropositive cohort members. A peripheral blood sample was provided by each donor, and peripheral blood mononuclear cells were used for TCR beta sequencing. Genomic DNA extraction from the blood cell samples was performed with the Qiagen DNeasy Blood Extraction Kit. V loses 0 bases, J loses 1 base, and the germline ends lie 8 bases apart. CDR1 and CDR2 (SGHDT, YYEEEE) derive from the germline V gene. The CDR3 numbers 14 residues from cysteine through phenylalanine. Only CDR3 DNA is held: 42 bases, read in frame from base 1. Concerning this clone: The antigen it recognizes is unknown. Per-base qualities were not stored, and no clone one base away is much larger.

The protocol used for the library was the immunoSEQ multiplex PCR assay. For the multiplex PCR, a mixture combining 60 forward primers for TCR Vbeta segments and 13 reverse primers for TCR Jbeta segments was used. The CDR3 region of rearranged TCR beta genes was amplified from genomic DNA with a multiplex PCR assay. The Illumina HiSeq System was used to sequence the amplified TCR beta libraries as 87-base-pair reads. In the original analysis: A later analysis tallied 80 million to 95 million unique TCR beta chains across the 640 or so repertoires, and approximately 12 million of those chains were shared by two or more donors. To remove PCR and sequencing errors, raw reads were error-corrected and collapsed into unique sequences using a nearest-neighbor algorithm that merged closely related sequences. V, D and J gene segments were assigned by aligning CDR3 sequences to IMGT reference sequences. For a sequence to be retained, a match of at least six nucleotides to both a V gene segment and a J gene segment was required. Rearrangements were classified as productive when the CDR3 lacked stop codons and remained in frame with V and J, and all other rearrangements were classified as non-productive. CDR3 was defined by IMGT convention, running from the second conserved V-encoded cysteine to the conserved J-encoded phenylalanine. The earlier analysis of approximately 500 of the donors excluded sequences that lacked an unambiguous match to a single V gene segment. An earlier analysis of some 610 of the donors called V segments functional above 56.7% productive rearrangements and segregating when the between-donor standard deviation exceeded 5%. To diagnose cytomegalovirus status from the catalog of TCR beta chain sequences, a statistical classification framework was built. A later analysis assigned V and J genes by comparing TCR nucleotide sequences with IMGT/GENE-DB human TR gene sequences. A later analysis assigned CDR3 sequences and most-parsimonious VDJ recombination scenarios with the TCRdist pipeline. In a later analysis, each TCR beta chain was defined by its CDR3 amino acid sequence together with its V-gene family, and reads lacking a unique V-gene family were excluded. A later analysis removed roughly 590 highly shared, low-generation-probability nucleotide sequences to deal with suspected cross-contamination and a sequencing artifact. In a later analysis, a clonal expansion index was calculated for each public chain from normalized within-repertoire ranks of inferred template counts. A later analysis computed generation probabilities with a VDJ recombination model fitted to out-of-frame rearrangements, and checked the results against IGoR. A later analysis scored TCR-TCR, TCR-HLA and TCR-CMV co-occurrence with hypergeometric tests, applying a repertoire-size bias correction to TCR pairs. A later analysis estimated false discovery rates by permuting HLA or CMV assignments 20 times. A later analysis grouped co-occurring TCRs with DBSCAN, adding TCRdist sequence similarity when clustering within HLA-allele-positive subsets. Co-occurrence clustering excluded repertoires with fewer than 30,000 or more than 120,000 public chains, plus five with anomalous nucleotide sharing. In its TCRdb copy, this immuneACCESS table keeps in-frame sequences only and misses some clones. Where compared with another copy, unresolved V genes explain less than half of these, and the others have no known cause. V and J calls and clone size come straight from that table; D and trimming were deduced from the DNA. The sample table shows approximately 100,000 clones, and around three quarters are seen once. The ten largest clonotypes hold 16% of the sample.

The sequence joins TRBV5-6 to TRBJ2-7; the D gene cannot be named for sure. The sample consisted of PBMCs. The source is a man in his 60s in good health and CMV-seropositive. The CDR3 amino acid sequence is: CASSLVTLSYEQYF. The DNA sequence is TGTGCCAGCAGCTTGGTAACTCTTTCCTACGAGCAGTACTTC.